A selection of T cell receptor beta chains follows, all from one sample in a study of cytotoxic CD8 clonotypes in ibrutinib-treated CLL. Data came from immunoSEQ multiplex PCR; TCRdb stores just in-frame clones and leaves some out. Here the sample spans about 50,000 clones, 50% to 65% being singletons. The sequences come from PBMCs, collected after 24 months of ibrutinib treatment. The receptors stem from a human donor with chronic lymphocytic leukemia. The CDR3 runs from the conserved cysteine through the conserved F or W. D genes are given only for firm matches. Clone size is not always given. Where it is, it says once, few, many or a class for expanded clones.

j_gene,v_gene,d_gene,abundance,CDR3nt,CDR3aa
TRBJ1-5,TRBV29-1,-,-,TGCAGCGTTGAATCTGGTAGCAATCAGCCCCAGCATTTT,CSVESGSNQPQHF
TRBJ1-5,TRBV9,-,-,TGTGCCAGCAGCGGAGCCCCACTAACCCAGCATTTT,CASSGAPLTQHF
TRBJ1-6,TRBV7-2,-,-,TGTGCCAGCAGGGACTTTTCGGCCTATAATTCACCCCTCCACTTT,CASRDFSAYNSPLHF
TRBJ1-2,TRBV10-2,TRBD1,-,TGCGCCAGCAGTGTCGAGACAGGGAGAAGCTACACCTTC,CASSVETGRSYTF
TRBJ2-5,TRBV29-1,TRBD2,-,TGCAGCGTTGGACTAGCGGGGGTTTCAGAGACCCAGTACTTC,CSVGLAGVSETQYF
TRBJ2-1,TRBV7-9,-,-,TGTGCCAGCAGCTGGGGGAAGAGCTCCTACAATGAGCAGTTCTTC,CASSWGKSSYNEQFF
TRBJ1-6,TRBV5-1,-,once,TGCGCCAGCAGCTTGTTGAGGGGTGTGGATTCACCCCTCCACTTT,CASSLLRGVDSPLHF
TRBJ1-3,TRBV4-1,-,-,TGCGCCAGCAGCCAAGATACCCTGACTGGAAACACCATATATTTT,CASSQDTLTGNTIYF
TRBJ1-2,TRBV5-4,TRBD1,few,TGTGCCAGCAGCTTGGGCAGGGGGAACTATGGCTACACCTTC,CASSLGRGNYGYTF
TRBJ1-1,TRBV5-5,-,-,TGTGCCAGCAGCTCCACAAGTGAAGCTTTCTTT,CASSSTSEAFF
TRBJ2-3,TRBV5-1,-,-,TGCGCCAGCAGCGCCGGGAGCTCAGATACGCAGTATTTT,CASSAGSSDTQYF
TRBJ2-5,TRBV7-9,TRBD1,-,TGTGCCAGCATCCTAACAGGGGTTCAAGAGACCCAGTACTTC,CASILTGVQETQYF
TRBJ2-2,TRBV5-4,TRBD1,few,TGTGCCAGCAGCTTGGACAGGGGCAGGACCGGGGAGCTGTTTTTT,CASSLDRGRTGELFF
TRBJ2-6,TRBV6-1,-,-,TGTGCCAGCGACGGTGGGGCCAACGTCCTGACTTTC,CASDGGANVLTF
TRBJ1-1,TRBV6-5,-,few,TGTGCCAGCAGTTACGGTGTGGGAGGAGATACACAAGCTTTCTTT,CASSYGVGGDTQAFF
TRBJ1-1,TRBV27,TRBD1,-,TGTGCCAGCAGTCTTACAGGGGGCGGCACTGAAGCTTTCTTT,CASSLTGGGTEAFF
TRBJ2-7,TRBV6-1,TRBD1,few,TGTGCCAGCAGTGAAGGGGTGGTTGGGACAGGGGGCCTCTACGAGCAGTACTTC,CASSEGVVGTGGLYEQYF
TRBJ2-5,TRBV6-1,-,-,TGTGCCAGCAGTGACAGGATGAGAGAGACCCAGTACTTC,CASSDRMRETQYF
TRBJ1-4,TRBV18,TRBD1,-,TGTGCCAGCTCACCAAGCCAACAGGGGGCTGGTGAAAAACTGTTTTTT,CASSPSQQGAGEKLFF
TRBJ1-6,TRBV6-5,TRBD1,-,TGTGCCAGCAAAGTGACAGGGTATAATTCACCCCTCCACTTT,CASKVTGYNSPLHF
TRBJ2-3,TRBV29-1,-,-,TGCAGCGTATCCAGGGATTCCACAGATACGCAGTATTTT,CSVSRDSTDTQYF
TRBJ1-2,TRBV7-8,-,-,TGTGCCAGCAGCTTAGTCCTCCGGGGTGGCTACACCTTC,CASSLVLRGGYTF
TRBJ1-1,TRBV15,-,-,TGTGCCACCAGTACAAGACAGACGGGCACTGAAGCTTTCTTT,CATSTRQTGTEAFF
TRBJ2-2,TRBV2,-,-,TGTGCCAGCAGTCCCGTTACTGCCGCCGGGGAGCTGTTTTTT,CASSPVTAAGELFF
TRBJ2-1,TRBV10-2,TRBD1,-,TGCGCCAGCAGTAGGGTCGGGACAGGGGAAGGAAGTGAGCAGTTCTTC,CASSRVGTGEGSEQFF
TRBJ1-4,TRBV5-6,-,-,TGTGCCAGCAGCCGCTTCGGTGGGGGGCATGAAAAACTGTTTTTT,CASSRFGGGHEKLFF
TRBJ1-2,TRBV28,TRBD1,-,TGTGCCAGCAGTTTTATTGGGACAGGGGGGGATGGCTACACCTTC,CASSFIGTGGDGYTF